The sequence of this T cell receptor beta chain was determined in a study of post-analysis software for immune sequencing data. Study information: Several disease courses (relapsing-remitting, secondary progressive and progressive-relapsing) of multiple sclerosis were included. Study results and limitations: When compared against controls, multiple sclerosis patients showed significantly lower normalized Chao1 diversity. Controls had lower frequencies than patients of roughly five TRBV segments, which included TRBV5-6, TRBV5-1 and TRBV20-1.

Included in the TCR beta cDNA libraries were unique molecular identifiers. There were about 0.85 to 11 million T cells, and about 540,000 cDNA molecules came from them. TCRdb reprocessed the PCR reads via MiXCR and lists one record per CDR3 protein. Of hundreds of thousands of distinct CDR3 sequences detected, around 60% appear once; the ten largest clones hold 11%. V shed 0 bases, J shed 5 bases, and the junction held 3 bases outside the gene matches. The CDR3 length is 15 residues. Per the germline V gene, CDR1 is SGHNT and CDR2 is YENEEA. Concerning this clonotype itself: The antigen is not known.

This sequence joins TRBV11-3 and TRBJ2-1; 8 bases align to TRBD1. The sequence was obtained from a girl aged 2 to 10 with multiple sclerosis. The source material was blood. CDR3 in DNA: TGTGCCAGCAGCTTAGAGGGACAGGAAAACAATGAGCAGTTCTTC. Protein sequence: CASSLEGQENNEQFF.